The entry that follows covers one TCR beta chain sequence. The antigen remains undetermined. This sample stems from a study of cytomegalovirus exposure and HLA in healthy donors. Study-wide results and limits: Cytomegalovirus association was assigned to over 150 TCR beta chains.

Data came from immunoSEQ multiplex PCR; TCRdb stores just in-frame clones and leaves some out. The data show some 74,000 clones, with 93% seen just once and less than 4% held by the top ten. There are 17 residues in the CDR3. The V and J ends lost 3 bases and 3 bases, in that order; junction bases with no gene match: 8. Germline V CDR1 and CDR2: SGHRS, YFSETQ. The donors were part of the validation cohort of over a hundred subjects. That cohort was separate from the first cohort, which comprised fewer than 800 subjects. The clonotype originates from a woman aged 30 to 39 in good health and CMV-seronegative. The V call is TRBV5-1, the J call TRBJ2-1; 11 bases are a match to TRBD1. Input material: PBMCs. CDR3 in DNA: TGCGCCAGCAGCTATGTTGGGACAGGGGGGTTCTACAATGAGCAGTTCTTC. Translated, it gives CASSYVGTGGFYNEQFF.